This passage covers 23 T cell receptor beta chains from one sample sequenced in a study of beta chain features in type 1 diabetes. Reverse transcription of all isolated RNA meant that expressed TCRB transcripts were sequenced. Profiled with immunoSEQ multiplex PCR; TCRdb holds only in-frame clones, not every one. The profile shows under 150,000 clones, around 50% of them singletons. Sequencing was done on a sample of Tregs from blood. These TCRs come from a man aged 18 to 30 in good health.

The rearrangement uses TRBV27 and TRBJ2-1, with D tentatively TRBD1 (6 bases). V was trimmed by 4 bases and J by 9 bases, leaving 13 bases between them. This CDR3 region has 13 residues. Germline V gene sequence: CDR1 MNHEY, CDR2 SMNVEV (reference sequence). CDR3 amino acids: CASSSHRAGEQFF. DNA for the CDR3: TGTGCCAGCAGTTCCCACAGGGCTGGTGAGCAGTTCTTC.

A single count supports this clone. The chain employs TRBV7-8 and TRBJ1-6; the match to TRBD1 covers 8 bases. The ends lost 4 bases at V and 7 bases at J; junction bases unmatched: 6. The CDR3 is 15 amino acids. Germline V lookup: CDR1 SGHVS, CDR2 FQNEAQ. The CDR3 spells CASSWDRPGNSPLHF. CDR3 bases: TGTGCCAGCAGCTGGGACAGGCCTGGCAATTCACCCCTCCACTTT. Filled out from reference TRBV7-8 and TRBJ1-6, the complete variable domain reads GAGVSQSPRYKVAKRGQDVALRCDPISGHVSLFWYQQALGQGPEFLTYFQNEAQLDKSGLPSDRFFAERPEGSVSTLKIQRTQQEDSAVYLCASSWDRPGNSPLHFGNGTRLTVT.

This clone was seen more than once but under ten times. The genes are TRBV10-3 and TRBJ2-3, with D perhaps TRBD2 (5 bases). The germline V gene has CDR1 ENHRY and CDR2 SYGVKD. Trimming removed 6 bases at V and 1 base at J, with 8 bases between. This CDR3 spans 13 amino acids. CDR3: CAIRAGGTDTQYF. CDR3 DNA: TGTGCCATCAGAGCCGGGGGCACAGATACGCAGTATTTT.

The gene calls are TRBV25-1 and TRBJ2-5; the match to TRBD2 covers 7 bases. The V and J ends lost 6 bases and 2 bases, in that order; junction bases with no gene match: 9. The CDR3 is 15 residues long. Per germline, CDR1 MGHDK and CDR2 SYGVNS. The CDR3: CASSPLADQQETQYF. For the CDR3, the DNA is TGTGCCAGCAGCCCCCTAGCGGATCAGCAAGAGACCCAGTACTTC.

The chain carries TRBV6-1 and TRBJ2-4; a possible D gene is TRBD1 (6 bases). Germline V CDR1 and CDR2: MNHNS, SASEGT. The CDR3 has 14 amino acids. Deletions cut 3 bases from V and 9 bases from J, with 15 bases between. As DNA, the CDR3 is TGTGCCAGCAGTGAGACCAGGGGATTAGGCATTCAGTACTTC. It translates to CASSETRGLGIQYF.

This clone was detected only a few times. J is TRBJ1-2 and V is TRBV7-2, with 8 nucleotides matching TRBD1. From germline, CDR1 is SGHTA and CDR2 FQGNSA. V shed 2 bases, J shed 7 bases, and the junction held 9 bases outside the gene matches. This CDR3 is built from 15 residues. The CDR3 bases are TGTGCCAGCAGCTTAAGGTCACAGGGGGTACGTGGCTACACCTTC. Its protein product is CASSLRSQGVRGYTF.

This clone was observed a handful of times. DNA of the CDR3: TGTGCCAGCAGCCAAAGACTAGCGGGGGAAGAGACCCAGTACTTC. Its protein product is CASSQRLAGEETQYF. The rearrangement uses TRBV14 and TRBJ2-5, with 12 positions matching TRBD2. The germline CDR1 and CDR2 sequences are SGHDN and FVKESK. J gave up 3 bases and V 2 bases, and 1 base lay outside the gene matches. The CDR3 consists of 15 residues.

J is TRBJ2-5 and V is TRBV2; 7 bases align to TRBD2. Germline V gene lookup returns CDR1 SNHLY and CDR2 FYNNEI. The CDR3 consists of 14 residues. V lost 8 bases, J lost 0 bases, and 6 bases stayed unmatched. The CDR3 region has the DNA TGTGCCAGCGTTTCCGGGGGGTACCAAGAGACCCAGTACTTC. Residues: CASVSGGYQETQYF.

The V and J genes are TRBV20-1 and TRBJ2-7, with no clear D. The CDR3 consists of 11 residues. Germline V gene lookup returns CDR1 DFQATT and CDR2 SNEGSKA (reference sequence). V gave up 1 base and J gave up 6 bases, with 7 bases separating them. The CDR3 reads CSARANFEQYF. For the CDR3, the DNA is TGCAGTGCTAGAGCCAACTTCGAGCAGTACTTC.

The J gene is TRBJ2-1, the V gene TRBV9; 7 positions agree with TRBD2. Per the germline V gene, CDR1 is SGDLS and CDR2 is YYNGEE. With 0 bases clipped from V and 2 bases from J, the junction kept 2 bases outside the gene matches. The CDR3 spans 15 residues. The CDR3 sequence is CASSVGRGAYNEQFF. In DNA form, the CDR3 reads TGTGCCAGCAGCGTAGGTCGGGGGGCCTACAATGAGCAGTTCTTC. Looking up the rest from reference TRBV9 and TRBJ2-1 gives the full variable domain: DSGVTQTPKHLITATGQRVTLRCSPRSGDLSVYWYQQSLDQGLQFLIQYYNGEERAKGNILERFSAQQFPDLHSELNLSSLELGDSALYFCASSVGRGAYNEQFFGPGTRLTVL.

This clone has a handful of counts. V usage is TRBV28 and J usage is TRBJ2-7; D is possibly TRBD1 (5 bases). Trimming pared 2 bases from V and 9 bases from J, leaving 8 bases between. The CDR3 covers 11 residues. CDR1 is MDHEN and CDR2 is SYDVKM in the germline V gene. The DNA for the CDR3 is TGTGCCAGCAGTTTACAGGGCCGGCAGTACTTC. Its protein is CASSLQGRQYF. Full variable domain (missing parts from reference TRBV28 and TRBJ2-7): DVKVTQSSRYLVKRTGEKVFLECVQDMDHENMFWYRQDPGLGLRLIYFSYDVKMKEKGDIPEGYSVSREKKERFSLILESASTNQTSMYLCASSLQGRQYFGPGTRLTVT.

This chain links TRBV7-2 with TRBJ2-7; weak D call: TRBD2 (6 bases). CDR3 length: 15 residues. Germline V gene sequence: CDR1 SGHTA, CDR2 FQGNSA. The V end lost 3 bases, the J end lost 7 bases, and 19 bases lay between the germline ends. The CDR3 DNA sequence: TGTGCCAGCAGCTTGGGGTCTAGCGTAATTGGAGAGCAGTACTTC. It encodes CASSLGSSVIGEQYF.

The V and J genes are TRBV7-3 and TRBJ2-3; D remains unclear. Germline V lookup: CDR1 SGHTA, CDR2 FQGTGA. This CDR3 is built from 13 residues. V was cut by 5 bases and J by 9 bases, with 15 bases left in between. The CDR3 protein is CASSPNELRTQYF. Here the CDR3 DNA reads TGTGCCAGCAGCCCAAATGAGCTCAGGACGCAGTATTTT.

This chain joins TRBV5-4 and TRBJ2-3; 7 positions match TRBD2. This CDR3 region has 13 residues. Germline V gene sequence: CDR1 SGHNT, CDR2 YYREEE (reference sequence). V was clipped by 4 bases and J by 4 bases; unmatched bases: 3. The CDR3, as DNA: TGTGCCAGCAGCGGAGGACTAGCAGATACGCAGTATTTT. Protein: CASSGGLADTQYF.

The rearrangement uses TRBV7-9 and TRBJ1-4, with D perhaps matching TRBD1 (6 bases). The CDR3 length is 15 residues. Germline lookup yields CDR1 SEHNR and CDR2 FQNEAQ (reference sequence). V lost 5 bases, J lost 8 bases, and 18 bases lay in between. The CDR3 nucleotides are TGTGCCAGCAGCCTCACCTCCCAGGGGAAAGAAAAACTGTTTTTT. Translating it yields CASSLTSQGKEKLFF.

The chain uses TRBV5-1 and TRBJ1-4, with D possibly being TRBD1 (5 bases). CDR3 length equals 14 residues. With 4 bases removed from V and 4 bases from J, the gap between germline ends came to 11 bases. Looked up from germline, CDR1 is SGHRS and CDR2 is YFSETQ. This chain's CDR3 is CASSEQDNNEKLFF. The CDR3 DNA is TGCGCCAGCAGCGAACAGGATAATAATGAAAAACTGTTTTTT. The entire variable domain, with the rest obtained from reference TRBV5-1 and TRBJ1-4, is as follows: KAGVTQTPRYLIKTRGQQVTLSCSPISGHRSVSWYQQTPGQGLQFLFEYFSETQRNKGNFPGRFSGRQFSNSRSEMNVSTLELGDSALYLCASSEQDNNEKLFFGSGTQLSVL.

Only one count was recorded for this clone. This chain links TRBV9 with TRBJ2-3; no reliable D call. This CDR3 is built from 14 residues. V lost 2 bases and J lost 2, with 9 bases in between. The germline V gene encodes CDR1 SGDLS and CDR2 YYNGEE. CDR3 in DNA: TGTGCCAGCAGCGTTCAGGTTCCCACAGATACGCAGTATTTT. As protein: CASSVQVPTDTQYF. Drawing the rest from reference TRBV9 and TRBJ2-3, the complete variable domain is DSGVTQTPKHLITATGQRVTLRCSPRSGDLSVYWYQQSLDQGLQFLIQYYNGEERAKGNILERFSAQQFPDLHSELNLSSLELGDSALYFCASSVQVPTDTQYFGPGTRLTVL.

In regard to this clone: One end of the junction fails to match germline, which may point to a read error. The rearrangement joins TRBV7-7 to TRBJ2-5; 9 bases line up with TRBD1. Near its end, the DNA agrees better with TRBJ2-7, so the J call may be wrong. Germline V gene sequence: CDR1 SSHAT, CDR2 FNYEAQ (reference sequence). This CDR3 spans 13 amino acids. The CDR3 nucleotides are TGTGCTAGCAGCCCGGGACAGGGTAACGAGCAGTACTTC. Its protein is CASSPGQGNEQYF.

This clone appeared a few times. The V and J genes are TRBV27 and TRBJ2-1; 8 bases match TRBD2. Germline lookup yields CDR1 MNHEY and CDR2 SMNVEV (reference sequence). The CDR3 sequence is 16 residues long. The ends lost 2 bases at V and 1 base at J; junction bases unmatched: 4. The CDR3 reads CASSLPGGASYNEQFF. The CDR3 DNA reads TGTGCCAGCAGTTTACCGGGGGGGGCTTCCTACAATGAGCAGTTCTTC.

This clone has just a few counts. The chain uses TRBV27 and TRBJ2-1, with TRBD2 as a possible D gene (6 bases). V was trimmed by 5 bases and J by 10 bases, leaving 18 bases between them. Germline values: CDR1 MNHEY, CDR2 SMNVEV (reference sequence). The CDR3 extends over 14 amino acids. CDR3 region: CASSLPHRAGEQFF. In DNA form, the CDR3 reads TGTGCCAGCAGTCTCCCCCATCGGGCGGGAGAGCAGTTCTTC.

Only a few counts were recorded for this clone. The J gene is TRBJ1-2, the V gene TRBV28; 8 bases fit TRBD1. Germline CDR1 and CDR2: MDHEN and SYDVKM. This CDR3 is 14 amino acids long. With 9 bases clipped from V and 6 bases from J, the junction kept 12 bases outside the gene matches. CDR3 loop: CASRTPGGADGYTF. The CDR3, as DNA: TGTGCCAGTAGAACCCCAGGGGGCGCGGATGGCTACACCTTC.

The rearrangement links TRBV12-5 to TRBJ2-1; tentative D call: TRBD2 (5 bases). This CDR3 contains 14 residues. Germline assignment: CDR1 LGHNT and CDR2 FRNRAP. With 4 bases removed from V and 0 bases from J, the gap between germline ends came to 7 bases. The CDR3 here is CASGSGSSYNEQFF. CDR3 DNA: TGTGCTAGTGGTTCGGGGAGCTCCTACAATGAGCAGTTCTTC.

The V gene is TRBV6-5, the J gene TRBJ2-7; 9 bases align to TRBD1. Germline values: CDR1 MNHEY, CDR2 SVGAGI. The ends lost 0 bases at V and 4 bases at J; junction bases unmatched: 1. This CDR3 is 14 amino acids long. The CDR3 is CASSYSGTGYEQYF. CDR3 in DNA: TGTGCCAGCAGTTACTCCGGGACAGGGTACGAGCAGTACTTC.